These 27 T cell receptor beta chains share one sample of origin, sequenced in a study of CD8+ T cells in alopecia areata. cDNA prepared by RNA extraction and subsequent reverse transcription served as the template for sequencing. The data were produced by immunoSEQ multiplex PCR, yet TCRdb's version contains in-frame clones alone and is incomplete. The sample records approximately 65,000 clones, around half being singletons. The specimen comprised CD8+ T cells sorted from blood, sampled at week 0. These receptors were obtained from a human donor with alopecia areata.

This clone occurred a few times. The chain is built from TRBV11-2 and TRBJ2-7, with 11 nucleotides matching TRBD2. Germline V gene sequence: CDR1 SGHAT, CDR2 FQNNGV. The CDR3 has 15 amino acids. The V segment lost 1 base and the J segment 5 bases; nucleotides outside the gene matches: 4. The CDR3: CASSLGTSGRDEQYF. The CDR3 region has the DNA TGTGCCAGCAGCTTAGGAACTAGCGGGAGAGACGAGCAGTACTTC.

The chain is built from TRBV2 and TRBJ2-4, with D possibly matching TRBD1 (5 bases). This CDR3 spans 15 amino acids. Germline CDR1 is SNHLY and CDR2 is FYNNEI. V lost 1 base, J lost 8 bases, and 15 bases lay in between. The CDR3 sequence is CASSEGGARVDIQYF. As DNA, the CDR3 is TGTGCCAGCAGTGAAGGTGGGGCCCGGGTGGACATTCAGTACTTC.

In nucleotides, the CDR3 is TGTGCTAGTGGTCTAGGGGACAGGGCCCAAGAGACCCAGTACTTC. Translated, it gives CASGLGDRAQETQYF. The rearrangement joins TRBV12-5 to TRBJ2-5; 9 bases are a match to TRBD1. Trimming took 5 bases from V and 1 from J; bases not matched to a gene: 5. The CDR3 is made up of 15 amino acids. Germline CDR1 reads LGHNT; CDR2 reads FRNRAP. Based on the CDR3 plus reference TRBV12-5 and TRBJ2-5, the full variable domain is DARVTQTPRHKVTEMGQEVTMRCQPILGHNTVFWYRQTMMQGLELLAYFRNRAPLDDSGMPKDRFSAEMPDATLATLKIQPSEPRDSAVYFCASGLGDRAQETQYFGPGTRLLVL.

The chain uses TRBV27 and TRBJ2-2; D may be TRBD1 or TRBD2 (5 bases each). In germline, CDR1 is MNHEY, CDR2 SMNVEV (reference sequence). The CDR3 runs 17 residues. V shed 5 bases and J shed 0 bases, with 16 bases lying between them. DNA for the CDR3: TGTGCCAGCAGTGGGCCTAAGAGAGGGGCGAACACCGGGGAGCTGTTTTTT. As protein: CASSGPKRGANTGELFF.

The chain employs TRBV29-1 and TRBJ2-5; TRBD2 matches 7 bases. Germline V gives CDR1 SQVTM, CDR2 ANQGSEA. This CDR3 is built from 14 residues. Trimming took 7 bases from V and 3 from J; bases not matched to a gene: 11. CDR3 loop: CSARERGYEETQYF. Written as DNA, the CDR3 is TGCAGCGCGCGGGAGAGGGGCTACGAAGAGACCCAGTACTTC.

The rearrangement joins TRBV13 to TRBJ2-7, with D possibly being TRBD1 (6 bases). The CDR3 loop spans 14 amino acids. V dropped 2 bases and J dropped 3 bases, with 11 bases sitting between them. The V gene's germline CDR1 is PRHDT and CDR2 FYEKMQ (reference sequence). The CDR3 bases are TGTGCCAGCAGCTTAAACAGGGCCGGCTACGAGCAGTACTTC. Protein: CASSLNRAGYEQYF. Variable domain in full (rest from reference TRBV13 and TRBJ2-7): AAGVIQSPRHLIKEKRETATLKCYPIPRHDTVYWYQQGPGQDPQFLISFYEKMQSDKGSIPDRFSAQQFSDYHSELNMSSLELGDSALYFCASSLNRAGYEQYFGPGTRLTVT.

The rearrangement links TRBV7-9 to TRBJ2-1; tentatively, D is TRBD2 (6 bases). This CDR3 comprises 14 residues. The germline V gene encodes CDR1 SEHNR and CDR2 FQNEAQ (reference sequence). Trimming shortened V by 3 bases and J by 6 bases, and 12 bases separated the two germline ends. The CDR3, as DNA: TGTGCCAGCAGCTTTGACGGGAGTTTCAATGAGCAGTTCTTC. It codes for CASSFDGSFNEQFF.

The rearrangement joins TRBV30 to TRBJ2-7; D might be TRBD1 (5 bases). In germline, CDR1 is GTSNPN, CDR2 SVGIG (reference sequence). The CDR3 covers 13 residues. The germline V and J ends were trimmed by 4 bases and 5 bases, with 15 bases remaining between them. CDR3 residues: CAWMDKSADEQYF. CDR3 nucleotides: TGTGCCTGGATGGACAAAAGCGCGGACGAGCAGTACTTC.

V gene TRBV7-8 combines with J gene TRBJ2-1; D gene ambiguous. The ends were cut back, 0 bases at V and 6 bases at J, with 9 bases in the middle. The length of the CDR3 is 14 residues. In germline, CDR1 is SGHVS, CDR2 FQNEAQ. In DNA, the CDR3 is TGTGCCAGCAGCTTAGCGCGGTTCCCCAATGAGCAGTTCTTC. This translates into CASSLARFPNEQFF.

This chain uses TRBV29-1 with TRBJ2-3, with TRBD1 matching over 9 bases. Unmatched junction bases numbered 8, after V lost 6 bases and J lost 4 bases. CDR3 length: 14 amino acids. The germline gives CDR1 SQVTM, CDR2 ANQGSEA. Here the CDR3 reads CSVCPGQGPDTQYF. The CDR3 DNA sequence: TGCAGCGTCTGTCCGGGACAGGGCCCAGATACGCAGTATTTT.

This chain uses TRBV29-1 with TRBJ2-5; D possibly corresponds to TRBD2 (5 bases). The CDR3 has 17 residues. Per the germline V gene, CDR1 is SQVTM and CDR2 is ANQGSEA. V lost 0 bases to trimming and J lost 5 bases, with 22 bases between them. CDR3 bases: TGCAGCGTTGAAGAAAGCAACTACCACTCCTCGGGGGAGACCCAGTACTTC. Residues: CSVEESNYHSSGETQYF.

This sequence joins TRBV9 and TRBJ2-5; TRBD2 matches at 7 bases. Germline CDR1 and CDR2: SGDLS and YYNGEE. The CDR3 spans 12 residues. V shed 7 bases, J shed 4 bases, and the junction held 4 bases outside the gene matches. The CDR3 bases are TGTGCCAGCTCCCCGGGGGGAGAGACCCAGTACTTC. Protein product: CASSPGGETQYF.

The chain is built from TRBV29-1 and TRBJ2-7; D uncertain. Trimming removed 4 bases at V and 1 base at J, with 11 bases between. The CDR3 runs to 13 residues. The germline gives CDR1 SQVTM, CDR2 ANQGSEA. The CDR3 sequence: CSVALQGSYEQYF. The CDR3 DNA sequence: TGCAGCGTTGCTCTGCAAGGATCCTACGAGCAGTACTTC.

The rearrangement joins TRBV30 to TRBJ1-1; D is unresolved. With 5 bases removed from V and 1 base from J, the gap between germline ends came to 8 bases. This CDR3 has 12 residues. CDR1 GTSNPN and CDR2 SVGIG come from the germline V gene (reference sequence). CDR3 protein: CAWVPGNTEAFF. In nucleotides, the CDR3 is TGTGCCTGGGTGCCCGGGAACACTGAAGCTTTCTTT.

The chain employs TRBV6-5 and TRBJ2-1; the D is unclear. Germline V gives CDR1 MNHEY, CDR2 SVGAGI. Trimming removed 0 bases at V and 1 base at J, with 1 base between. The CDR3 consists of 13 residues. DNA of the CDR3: TGTGCCAGCAGTTACTCTTCCTACAATGAGCAGTTCTTC. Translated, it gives CASSYSSYNEQFF.

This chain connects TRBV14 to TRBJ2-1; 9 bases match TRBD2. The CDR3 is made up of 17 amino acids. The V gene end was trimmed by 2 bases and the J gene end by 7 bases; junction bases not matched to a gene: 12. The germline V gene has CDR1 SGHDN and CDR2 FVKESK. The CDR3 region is CASSQKEGGRAANEQFF. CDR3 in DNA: TGTGCCAGCAGCCAAAAAGAAGGCGGGAGGGCCGCTAATGAGCAGTTCTTC. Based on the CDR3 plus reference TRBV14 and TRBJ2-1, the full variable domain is EAGVTQFPSHSVIEKGQTVTLRCDPISGHDNLYWYRRVMGKEIKFLLHFVKESKQDESGMPNNRFLAERTGGTYSTLKVQPAELEDSGVYFCASSQKEGGRAANEQFFGPGTRLTVL.

The CDR3 protein is CASSPLRGRPYYEQYF. In DNA form, the CDR3 reads TGTGCCAGTAGTCCCCTGAGAGGGAGGCCTTACTACGAGCAGTACTTC. This rearrangement joins TRBV19 to TRBJ2-7; TRBD2 is a possible D gene (6 bases). This CDR3 spans 16 amino acids. In germline, CDR1 is LNHDA, CDR2 SQIVND (reference sequence). V dropped 5 bases and J dropped 3 bases, with 20 bases sitting between them.

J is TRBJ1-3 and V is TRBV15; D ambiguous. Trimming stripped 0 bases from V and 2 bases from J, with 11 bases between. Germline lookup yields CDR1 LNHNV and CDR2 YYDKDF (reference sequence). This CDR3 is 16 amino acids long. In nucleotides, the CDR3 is TGTGCCACCAGCAGAGACTTAGGGTCGGCTGGAAACACCATATATTTT. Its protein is CATSRDLGSAGNTIYF. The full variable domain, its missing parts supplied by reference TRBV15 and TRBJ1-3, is DAMVIQNPRYQVTQFGKPVTLSCSQTLNHNVMYWYQQKSSQAPKLLFHYYDKDFNNEADTPDNFQSRRPNTSFCFLDIRSPGLGDTAMYLCATSRDLGSAGNTIYFGEGSWLTVV.

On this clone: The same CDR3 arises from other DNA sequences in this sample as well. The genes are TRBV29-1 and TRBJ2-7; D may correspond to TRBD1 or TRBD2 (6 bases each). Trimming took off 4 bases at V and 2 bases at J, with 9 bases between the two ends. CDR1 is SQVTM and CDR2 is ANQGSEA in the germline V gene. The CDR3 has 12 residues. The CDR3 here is CSVVRGPYEQYF. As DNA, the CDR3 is TGCAGCGTTGTCCGGGGGCCCTACGAGCAGTACTTC.

The CDR3 reads CASSLIGAGSQETQYF. CDR3 nucleotide sequence: TGCGCCAGCAGCTTGATCGGGGCAGGGAGCCAAGAGACCCAGTACTTC. This chain joins TRBV5-1 and TRBJ2-5; either TRBD1 or TRBD2 may supply D (5 bases each). CDR1 and CDR2 (germline): SGHRS, YFSETQ. CDR3 length: 16 residues. Trimming took off 1 base at V and 1 base at J, with 14 bases between the two ends.

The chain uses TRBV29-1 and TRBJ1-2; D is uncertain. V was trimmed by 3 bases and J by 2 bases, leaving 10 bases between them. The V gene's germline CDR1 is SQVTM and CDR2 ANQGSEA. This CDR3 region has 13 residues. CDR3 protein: CSVDSPPNYGYTF. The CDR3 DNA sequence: TGCAGCGTTGACAGTCCGCCAAACTATGGCTACACCTTC. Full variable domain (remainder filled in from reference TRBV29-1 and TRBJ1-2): SAVISQKPSRDICQRGTSLTIQCQVDSQVTMMFWYRQQPGQSLTLIATANQGSEATYESGFVIDKFPISRPNLTFSTLTVSNMSPEDSSIYLCSVDSPPNYGYTFGSGTRLTVV.

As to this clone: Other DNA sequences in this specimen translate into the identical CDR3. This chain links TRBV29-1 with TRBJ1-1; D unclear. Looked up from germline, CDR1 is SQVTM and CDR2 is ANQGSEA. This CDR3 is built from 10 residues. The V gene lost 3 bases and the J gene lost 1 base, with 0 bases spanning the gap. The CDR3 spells CSVENTEAFF. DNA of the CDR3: TGCAGCGTTGAGAACACTGAAGCTTTCTTT. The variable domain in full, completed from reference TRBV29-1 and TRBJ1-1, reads SAVISQKPSRDICQRGTSLTIQCQVDSQVTMMFWYRQQPGQSLTLIATANQGSEATYESGFVIDKFPISRPNLTFSTLTVSNMSPEDSSIYLCSVENTEAFFGQGTRLTVV.

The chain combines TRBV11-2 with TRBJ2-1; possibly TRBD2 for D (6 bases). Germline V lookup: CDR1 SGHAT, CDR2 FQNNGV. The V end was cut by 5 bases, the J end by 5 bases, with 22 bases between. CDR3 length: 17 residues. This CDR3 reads CASSPTPASAFHNEQFF. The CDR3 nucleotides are TGTGCCAGCAGCCCTACCCCGGCTAGCGCGTTCCACAATGAGCAGTTCTTC.

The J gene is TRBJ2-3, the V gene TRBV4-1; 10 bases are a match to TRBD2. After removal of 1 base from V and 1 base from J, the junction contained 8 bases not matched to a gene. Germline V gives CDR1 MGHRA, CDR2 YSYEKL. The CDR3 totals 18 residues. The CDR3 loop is CASSQVPMGTSGTDTQYF. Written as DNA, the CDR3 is TGCGCCAGCAGCCAAGTCCCCATGGGGACTAGCGGCACAGATACGCAGTATTTT.

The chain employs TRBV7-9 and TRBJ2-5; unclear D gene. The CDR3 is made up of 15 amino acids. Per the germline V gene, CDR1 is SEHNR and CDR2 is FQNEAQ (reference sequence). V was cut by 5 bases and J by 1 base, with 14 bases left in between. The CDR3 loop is CASSPGEVSQETQYF. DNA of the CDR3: TGTGCCAGCAGCCCCGGTGAGGTCAGCCAAGAGACCCAGTACTTC. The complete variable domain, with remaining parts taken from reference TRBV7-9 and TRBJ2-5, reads DTGVSQNPRHKITKRGQNVTFRCDPISEHNRLYWYRQTLGQGPEFLTYFQNEAQLEKSRLLSDRFSAERPKGSFSTLEIQRTEQGDSAMYLCASSPGEVSQETQYFGPGTRLLVL.

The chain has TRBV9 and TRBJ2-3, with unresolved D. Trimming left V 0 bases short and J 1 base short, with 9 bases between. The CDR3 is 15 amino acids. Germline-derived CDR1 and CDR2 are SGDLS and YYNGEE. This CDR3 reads CASSVGRFGTDTQYF. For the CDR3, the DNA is TGTGCCAGCAGCGTAGGACGTTTCGGCACAGATACGCAGTATTTT. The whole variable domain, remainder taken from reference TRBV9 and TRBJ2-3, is DSGVTQTPKHLITATGQRVTLRCSPRSGDLSVYWYQQSLDQGLQFLIQYYNGEERAKGNILERFSAQQFPDLHSELNLSSLELGDSALYFCASSVGRFGTDTQYFGPGTRLTVL.

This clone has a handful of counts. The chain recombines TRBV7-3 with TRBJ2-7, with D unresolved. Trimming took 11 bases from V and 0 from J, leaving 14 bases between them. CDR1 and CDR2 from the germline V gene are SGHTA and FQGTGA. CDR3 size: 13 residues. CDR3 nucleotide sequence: TGTGCCGCCGCTGTGGACCGCTCCTACGAGCAGTACTTC. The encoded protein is CAAAVDRSYEQYF.